The 20 T cell receptor beta chains presented below share a single source sample, sequenced in a study of T cell responses to AZD1222 COVID-19 vaccine. Repertoires were generated with immunoSEQ multiplex PCR, while TCRdb's copy carries only in-frame clones and drops some. The sample holds 100,000 to 150,000 clones; approximately 88% are singletons and the top ten take about 5.4%. The source material was peripheral blood, sampled on day 0 of AZD1222 vaccination. The origin of the receptors is an adult in good health.

The chain couples TRBV7-8 to TRBJ1-6; 9 nucleotides match TRBD1. V dropped 2 bases and J dropped 10; count of bases not matched to a gene: 12. Looked up from germline, CDR1 is SGHVS and CDR2 is FQNEAQ. There are 17 residues in the CDR3. CDR3 nucleotide sequence: TGTGCCAGCAGCTTACCGACTCCGGGACAGGGATGGTCACCCCTCCACTTT. Amino acid sequence: CASSLPTPGQGWSPLHF.

The chain joins TRBV29-1 to TRBJ2-5; D not certain. This CDR3 has 13 amino acids. V lost 3 bases and J lost 5, with 13 bases in between. Germline V gene sequence: CDR1 SQVTM, CDR2 ANQGSEA. CDR3 in DNA: TGCAGCGTTGATTCCGTCACGAGGGAGACCCAGTACTTC. Its protein product is CSVDSVTRETQYF.

The V call is TRBV27, the J call TRBJ1-2; 11 bases line up with TRBD1. Germline V gene lookup returns CDR1 MNHEY and CDR2 SMNVEV (reference sequence). The CDR3 contains 14 residues. V shed 5 bases and J 7 bases; nucleotides not matched to a gene: 6. CDR3 coding DNA: TGTGCCAGCAGTCCAGGACAGGGGGCAGCTGGCTACACCTTC. Translating it yields CASSPGQGAAGYTF.

This clone occurred a few times. The CDR3, as DNA: TGTGCCAGTAGATCGGGCGGGAGAGGGTCCAGTGAGCAGTTCTTC. This codes for CASRSGGRGSSEQFF. The chain uses TRBV19 and TRBJ2-1; 7 bases agree with TRBD2. The CDR3 contains 15 residues. Germline V gives CDR1 LNHDA, CDR2 SQIVND (reference sequence). Losses at the gene ends were 6 bases for V and 9 bases for J; bases not matched to a gene: 14.

The chain couples TRBV5-1 to TRBJ1-1, with 7 bases fitting TRBD1. Germline V gives CDR1 SGHRS, CDR2 YFSETQ. This CDR3 is 15 amino acids long. Losses at the gene ends were 4 bases for V and 1 base for J; bases not matched to a gene: 7. The CDR3 sequence is CASSQTGQGNTEAFF. CDR3 nucleotides: TGCGCCAGCAGCCAGACAGGGCAGGGGAACACTGAAGCTTTCTTT.

This clone was recorded once. V gene TRBV4-2 combines with J gene TRBJ2-6; 12 bases fit TRBD2. This CDR3 has 19 residues. Germline CDR1 reads LGHNA; CDR2 reads YNFKEQ. After removal of 1 base from V and 4 bases from J, the junction contained 8 bases not matched to a gene. The CDR3 sequence is CASSQVLPSGRAGANVLTF. CDR3 coding DNA: TGTGCCAGCAGCCAAGTTTTGCCTAGCGGGAGGGCGGGGGCCAACGTCCTGACTTTC.

The chain employs TRBV3-1 (or the pseudogene TRBV3-2) and TRBJ2-1; 8 bases map to TRBD2. The CDR3 length is 14 residues. Germline CDR1 LGHDT, CDR2 YNNKEL (reference sequence). The V and J ends lost 2 bases and 5 bases, in that order; junction bases with no gene match: 2. In DNA form, the CDR3 reads TGTGCCAGCAGCCAAACTAGCGGAAACAATGAGCAGTTCTTC. It is translated as CASSQTSGNNEQFF.

A few counts support this clone. The chain links TRBV7-9 to TRBJ1-6, with TRBD1 matching 8 bases. The V segment lost 6 bases and the J segment 8 bases; nucleotides outside the gene matches: 6. CDR1 and CDR2 from the germline V gene are SEHNR and FQNEAQ (reference sequence). The CDR3 is 14 amino acids. CDR3 coding DNA: TGTGCCAGCAGGCAAACAGGGGGTCATTCACCCCTCCACTTT. As protein: CASRQTGGHSPLHF.

This rearrangement joins TRBV6-5 to TRBJ2-7, with 8 bases that match TRBD1. Germline V gene sequence: CDR1 MNHEY, CDR2 SVGAGI. J was trimmed by 3 bases and V by 6 bases; bases with no gene match: 7. The CDR3 sequence is 14 residues long. The CDR3 loop is CASSLGTGRYEQYF. The CDR3 region has the DNA TGTGCCAGCAGCCTCGGGACAGGACGCTACGAGCAGTACTTC.

Only a few counts were recorded for this clone. The V call is TRBV29-1, the J call TRBJ2-3; the match to TRBD2 covers 7 bases. There are 13 residues in the CDR3. V gave up 5 bases and J gave up 4 bases; unmatched junction bases: 6. Looked up from germline, CDR1 is SQVTM and CDR2 is ANQGSEA. The CDR3 DNA follows: TGCAGCGTTCTGCGGGAGTTCGCAGATACGCAGTATTTT. It is translated as CSVLREFADTQYF.

The rearrangement uses TRBV6-2 or TRBV6-3 and TRBJ1-1; D possibly corresponds to TRBD1 (5 bases). Trimming took off 3 bases at V and 0 bases at J, with 8 bases between the two ends. Germline CDR1 and CDR2: MNHEY and SVGEGT. The CDR3 runs to 14 residues. Written as DNA, the CDR3 is TGTGCCAGCAGTTATGGACAATTGAACACTGAAGCTTTCTTT. Its protein is CASSYGQLNTEAFF.

The rearrangement links TRBV5-1 to TRBJ1-1; D uncertain. Trimming left V 2 bases short and J 1 base short, with 9 bases between. The germline V gene has CDR1 SGHRS and CDR2 YFSETQ. The CDR3 consists of 14 residues. The CDR3 nucleotides are TGCGCCAGCAGCTTAGAGGGAACGAACACTGAAGCTTTCTTT. The encoded protein is CASSLEGTNTEAFF.

The chain links TRBV27 to TRBJ2-1; D might be TRBD1 (5 bases). This CDR3 is built from 16 residues. V lost 8 bases to trimming and J lost 4 bases, with 21 bases between them. Germline CDR1 reads MNHEY; CDR2 reads SMNVEV (reference sequence). This CDR3 reads CASGAEIRFPYNEQFF. CDR3 in DNA: TGTGCCAGCGGGGCCGAAATCCGCTTTCCTTACAATGAGCAGTTCTTC.

This clone was picked up a small number of times. The chain joins TRBV6-5 to TRBJ1-1; 10 nucleotides align to TRBD1. The CDR3 loop spans 15 amino acids. Germline CDR1 and CDR2: MNHEY and SVGAGI. V gave up 5 bases and J gave up 5 bases; unmatched junction bases: 8. CDR3 amino acids: CASSRTGGMGTEAFF. Written as DNA, the CDR3 is TGTGCCAGCAGTAGGACAGGGGGAATGGGAACTGAAGCTTTCTTT.

The V and J genes are TRBV11-3 and TRBJ2-4, with TRBD2 matching over 10 bases. Losses at the gene ends were 8 bases for V and 1 base for J; bases not matched to a gene: 11. The CDR3 length is 17 residues. CDR1 is SGHNT, CDR2 YENEEA, per germline. CDR3 protein: CASASSVSGGAKNIQYF. The CDR3, as DNA: TGTGCCAGCGCCTCGAGTGTTAGCGGGGGGGCCAAAAACATTCAGTACTTC.

The rearrangement joins TRBV4-3 to TRBJ1-2, with 9 positions matching TRBD1. This CDR3 contains 16 residues. V was pared by 4 bases and J by 7 bases, with 13 bases of the junction left unmatched. Per germline, CDR1 LGHNA and CDR2 YSLEER. The CDR3 protein is CASSPGLGDRVFGYTF. In DNA, the CDR3 is TGCGCCAGCAGCCCAGGATTAGGGGACAGGGTTTTTGGCTACACCTTC.

J is TRBJ1-1 and V is TRBV19, with D possibly TRBD1 on 5 matching bases. V lost 5 bases and J 4 bases, leaving 26 bases between the germline ends. Germline values: CDR1 LNHDA, CDR2 SQIVND (reference sequence). There are 18 residues in the CDR3. The DNA for the CDR3 is TGTGCCAGTAGTGTTACCGGGACTGCCGGTGGACTGAGCACTGAAGCTTTCTTT. This gives the protein CASSVTGTAGGLSTEAFF.

The chain couples TRBV3-1 (or the pseudogene TRBV3-2) to TRBJ2-1; 8 bases match TRBD2. V dropped 0 bases and J dropped 6; count of bases not matched to a gene: 10. Germline CDR1 and CDR2: LGHDT and YNNKEL (reference sequence). CDR3 length: 17 amino acids. CDR3 nucleotides: TGTGCCAGCAGCCAAGATAAGGGGACTAGATTCTGCAATGAGCAGTTCTTC. Its translation is CASSQDKGTRFCNEQFF.

V is TRBV6-6 and J is TRBJ1-1, with 8 nucleotides matching TRBD1. The CDR3 runs to 12 residues. Germline assignment: CDR1 MNHNY and CDR2 SVGAGI (reference sequence). V gave up 6 bases and J gave up 8 bases; unmatched junction bases: 5. CDR3 nucleotide sequence: TGTGCCAGCAGACGGACAGGGCACGAAGCTTTCTTT. Translating gives CASRRTGHEAFF.

The rearrangement joins TRBV6-2 or TRBV6-3 to TRBJ1-1; 8 bases align to TRBD1. The CDR3 has 14 residues. J was trimmed by 5 bases and V by 2 bases; bases with no gene match: 4. Per germline, CDR1 MNHEY and CDR2 SVGEGT. CDR3 sequence reads: CASSYQGAGTEAFF. The CDR3, as DNA: TGTGCCAGCAGTTACCAGGGGGCAGGGACTGAAGCTTTCTTT.